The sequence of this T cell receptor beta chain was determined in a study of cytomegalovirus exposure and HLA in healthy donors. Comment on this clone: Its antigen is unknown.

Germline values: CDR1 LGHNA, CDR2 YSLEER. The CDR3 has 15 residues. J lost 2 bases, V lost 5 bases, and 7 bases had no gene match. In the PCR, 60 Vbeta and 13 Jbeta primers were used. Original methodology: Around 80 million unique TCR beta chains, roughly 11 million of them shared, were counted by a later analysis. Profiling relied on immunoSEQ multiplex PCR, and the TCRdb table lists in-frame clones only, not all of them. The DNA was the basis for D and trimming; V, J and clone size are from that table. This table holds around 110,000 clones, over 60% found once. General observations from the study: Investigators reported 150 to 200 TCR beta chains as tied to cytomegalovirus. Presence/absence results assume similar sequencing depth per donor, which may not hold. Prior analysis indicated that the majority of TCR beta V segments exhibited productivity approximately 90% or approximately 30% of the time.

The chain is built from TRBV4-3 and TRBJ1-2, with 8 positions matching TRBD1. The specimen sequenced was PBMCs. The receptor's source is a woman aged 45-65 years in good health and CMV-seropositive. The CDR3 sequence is CASSTRTGLNYGYTF. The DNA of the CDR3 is TGCGCCAGCAGCACCCGGACAGGGTTAAACTATGGCTACACCTTC.